This T cell receptor beta chain was captured in a study of blood T cell repertoires in COVID-19. All enrollees were about 18 to 95 years old and from around 25 US areas. Participant-given clinical history determined each cohort assignment. Exposed participants encountered a COVID-19 case during the 2 weeks preceding study entry. This clone was seen once. V was trimmed by 2 bases and J by 4 bases, leaving 5 bases between them. The CDR3 contains 12 residues. Looked up from germline, CDR1 is LNHDA and CDR2 is SQIVND (reference sequence). As processed by the authors: Amplification with reference gene primers provided the estimates of nucleated cell counts. Using immunoSEQ multiplex PCR, the repertoire was profiled, and TCRdb retains in-frame clones only, with some absent. D and trimming were read from the DNA, whereas the V and J calls and clone size are those reported in that table. The sample lists hundreds of thousands of clones, roughly 80% occurring once.

This sequence joins TRBV19 and TRBJ2-5; D is unclear. The clonotype was recovered from a man aged 40-49 years who had been exposed to COVID-19. The sequencing sample was made of PBMCs or T cells enriched from blood (not recorded which). Here the CDR3 DNA reads TGTGCCAGTAGTATAAACACAGAGACCCAGTACTTC. Its protein product is CASSINTETQYF.